One sample yielded the 21 T cell receptor beta chains listed below, sequenced in a study of shared clonotypes between healthy human individuals. Sequencing was performed with immunoSEQ multiplex PCR; in TCRdb, only in-frame clones are kept and a portion is missing. The sample yields millions of clones, approximately 94% seen once. CD45RO-negative CD8 cells positively selected for CCR7 made up the naive population, which excluded terminally differentiated effector memory CD45RA+ cells. The sequenced sample consisted of naive CD8+ T cells sorted from blood. The receptor source for this set is a man aged 18-30 years in good health.

The V call is TRBV19, the J call TRBJ2-7; 8 positions match TRBD1. The germline V gene has CDR1 LNHDA and CDR2 SQIVND (reference sequence). The CDR3 has 15 amino acids. V shed 3 bases, J shed 5 bases, and the junction held 9 bases outside the gene matches. CDR3 sequence: CASSISGTGMDEQYF. The CDR3 DNA follows: TGTGCCAGTAGTATCTCAGGGACAGGTATGGACGAGCAGTACTTC.

The chain employs TRBV5-6 and TRBJ2-2, with D perhaps TRBD1 (6 bases). The CDR3 runs to 19 residues. Between the trimmed V and J ends, which lost 0 bases and 1 base, there was a span of 19 bases. From germline, CDR1 is SGHDT and CDR2 YYEEEE. CDR3 protein: CASSLDPGHREGNTGELFF. The CDR3 DNA follows: TGTGCCAGCAGCTTGGATCCGGGACACCGGGAAGGGAACACCGGGGAGCTGTTTTTT.

This chain links TRBV29-1 with TRBJ2-7; 7 bases are shared with TRBD2. Germline CDR1 and CDR2: SQVTM and ANQGSEA. CDR3 size: 14 residues. Trimming removed 6 bases from V and 1 base from J; junction bases left unmatched: 9. The CDR3 loop reads CSVPRLAGSYEQYF. The CDR3 DNA follows: TGCAGCGTGCCCAGACTAGCTGGATCCTACGAGCAGTACTTC.

This chain uses TRBV15 with TRBJ2-7, with a tentative D call TRBD1 (5 bases). Trimming took off 3 bases at V and 3 bases at J, with 9 bases between the two ends. The germline CDR1 and CDR2 sequences are LNHNV and YYDKDF (reference sequence). CDR3 size: 13 residues. Here the CDR3 DNA reads TGTGCCACCAGCAGGACAGACAGCTACGAGCAGTACTTC. Translation: CATSRTDSYEQYF.

The gene calls are TRBV2 and TRBJ2-7, with 10 positions matching TRBD1. With 9 bases clipped from V and 3 bases from J, the junction kept 5 bases outside the gene matches. The length of the CDR3 is 13 residues. Germline V gene data show CDR1 as SNHLY and CDR2 as FYNNEI. CDR3 coding DNA: TGTGCCAGTGGGACAGGGGATAACTACGAGCAGTACTTC. This gives the protein CASGTGDNYEQYF.

The genes are TRBV6-6 and TRBJ2-3; D is unclear. The CDR3 has 15 residues. From germline, CDR1 is MNHNY and CDR2 SVGAGI (reference sequence). V lost 1 base and J lost 0, with 8 bases in between. This CDR3 reads CASSYFPASTDTQYF. CDR3 in DNA: TGTGCCAGCAGTTACTTTCCGGCTAGCACAGATACGCAGTATTTT.

The chain couples TRBV6-1 to TRBJ1-2, with D possibly TRBD1 on 6 matching bases. Germline assignment: CDR1 MNHNS and CDR2 SASEGT. This CDR3 is built from 14 residues. Trimming took 11 bases from V and 0 from J, leaving 16 bases between them. The CDR3 spells CAGRTVGANYGYTF. For the CDR3, the DNA is TGTGCCGGACGGACAGTAGGGGCTAACTATGGCTACACCTTC.

The gene calls are TRBV19 and TRBJ1-1; unclear D gene. Germline CDR1 LNHDA, CDR2 SQIVND (reference sequence). This CDR3 is built from 12 residues. V was trimmed by 6 bases and J by 11 bases, leaving 16 bases between them. The DNA of the CDR3 is TGTGCCAGTAGCCCGGGCCTCACGACGGCTTTCTTT. As protein: CASSPGLTTAFF.

The chain carries TRBV25-1 and TRBJ2-7; no reliable D call. The CDR3 length is 12 residues. Looked up from germline, CDR1 is MGHDK and CDR2 is SYGVNS. Trimming cost V 1 base and J 7 bases, with 8 bases left between them. CDR3 in DNA: TGTGCCAGCAGTGAATTATTCGGTGAGCAGTACTTC. Translated: CASSELFGEQYF.

The rearrangement links TRBV13 to TRBJ2-2; D is tentatively TRBD1 or TRBD2 (5 bases each). The V end was cut by 5 bases, the J end by 4 bases, with 20 bases between. The germline V gene has CDR1 PRHDT and CDR2 FYEKMQ (reference sequence). The length of the CDR3 is 17 residues. The CDR3 reads CASSNPGTVGFTGELFF. The CDR3 bases are TGTGCCAGCAGCAACCCCGGGACGGTGGGGTTCACCGGGGAGCTGTTTTTT. Looking up the rest from reference TRBV13 and TRBJ2-2 gives the full variable domain: AAGVIQSPRHLIKEKRETATLKCYPIPRHDTVYWYQQGPGQDPQFLISFYEKMQSDKGSIPDRFSAQQFSDYHSELNMSSLELGDSALYFCASSNPGTVGFTGELFFGEGSRLTVL.

This chain uses TRBV6-5 with TRBJ2-1, with D unclear. The CDR3 has 14 residues. Trimming cost V 5 bases and J 1 base, with 9 bases left between them. The germline gives CDR1 MNHEY, CDR2 SVGAGI. The CDR3 reads CASSPDGSYNEQFF. DNA for the CDR3: TGTGCCAGCAGTCCGGACGGGTCCTACAATGAGCAGTTCTTC.

CDR3 in DNA: TGCGCCAGCAGCCAAAACAGAATCTATGGCTACACCTTC. It yields the protein CASSQNRIYGYTF. The V call is TRBV4-3, the J call TRBJ1-2; D gene uncertain. The CDR3 consists of 13 residues. V lost 2 bases to trimming and J lost 4 bases, with 8 bases between them. From germline, CDR1 is LGHNA and CDR2 YSLEER.

V usage is TRBV28 and J usage is TRBJ1-5; 12 bases are shared with TRBD1. Per germline, CDR1 MDHEN and CDR2 SYDVKM. This CDR3 spans 18 amino acids. Trimming took 3 bases from V and 2 from J; bases not matched to a gene: 8. CDR3 DNA sequence: TGTGCCAGCAGTTTCCGGGACAGGGGGCATGTGGGCAATCAGCCCCAGCATTTT. This encodes CASSFRDRGHVGNQPQHF.

CDR3 in amino acids: CASSQEGGFTEAFF. The CDR3, as DNA: TGCGCCAGCAGCCAAGAGGGAGGGTTCACTGAAGCTTTCTTT. V gene TRBV4-1 combines with J gene TRBJ1-1, with D unresolved. The CDR3 is 14 residues long. Germline CDR1 and CDR2: MGHRA and YSYEKL. V lost 0 bases, J lost 4 bases, and 9 bases lay in between.

V gene TRBV5-3 combines with J gene TRBJ2-3; TRBD2 matches at 13 bases. Being an ORF, TRBV5-3 has a function that is uncertain. The CDR3 sequence is 19 residues long. The J segment lost 3 bases and the V segment lost 4 bases, leaving 14 bases of the junction unmatched. CDR3 region: CARSIRLAGGPSETDTQYF. CDR3 nucleotide sequence: TGTGCCAGAAGCATTAGACTAGCGGGAGGCCCTAGTGAAACAGATACGCAGTATTTT.

The gene calls are TRBV6-1 and TRBJ2-1; perhaps D is TRBD1 or TRBD2 (5 bases each). V gave up 4 bases and J gave up 8 bases, with 21 bases separating them. Germline-derived CDR1 and CDR2 are MNHNS and SASEGT. The CDR3 runs to 16 residues. In DNA form, the CDR3 reads TGTGCCAGCAGTGGCCGGGACCTCAACCCGGGCGATGAGCAGTTCTTC. Translation: CASSGRDLNPGDEQFF.

The rearrangement joins TRBV9 to TRBJ2-5; 12 nucleotides match TRBD1. The CDR3 contains 13 residues. V was pared by 7 bases and J by 4 bases, with 2 bases of the junction left unmatched. Germline values: CDR1 SGDLS, CDR2 YYNGEE. The CDR3 bases are TGTGCCAGCCAGGGACAGGGGGCAGAGACCCAGTACTTC. It is translated as CASQGQGAETQYF.

This clone is a singleton in its sample. This sequence joins TRBV7-2 and TRBJ2-7; no reliable D call. Trimming removed 10 bases at V and 7 bases at J, with 17 bases between. This CDR3 has 12 residues. The germline V gene encodes CDR1 SGHTA and CDR2 FQGNSA. The CDR3 loop is CATFGPLGEQYF. The CDR3 DNA sequence: TGTGCCACCTTTGGGCCCTTGGGGGAGCAGTACTTC.

The chain joins TRBV6-6 to TRBJ1-1; 7 positions match TRBD1. The CDR3 covers 15 residues. In germline, CDR1 is MNHNY, CDR2 SVGAGI (reference sequence). V lost 10 bases to trimming and J lost 4 bases; unmatched junction nucleotides: 15. The CDR3 loop is CATDERGGGGTEAFF. The CDR3 DNA follows: TGTGCCACCGATGAGCGAGGGGGCGGGGGCACTGAAGCTTTCTTT.

The chain joins TRBV9 to TRBJ2-7, with D perhaps given as TRBD1 or TRBD2 (5 bases each). The CDR3 runs 17 residues. Trimming removed 4 bases at V and 4 bases at J, with 24 bases between. Germline values: CDR1 SGDLS, CDR2 YYNGEE. The CDR3 loop reads CASSPRGGLGEEYEQYF. CDR3 bases: TGTGCCAGCAGCCCCCGGGGCGGCCTCGGCGAGGAATACGAGCAGTACTTC.

The genes are TRBV2 and TRBJ1-3; the D is unclear. The CDR3 contains 15 residues. V was clipped by 4 bases and J by 4 bases, with 14 bases between them. Germline V lookup: CDR1 SNHLY, CDR2 FYNNEI. The DNA for the CDR3 is TGTGCCAGCAGTGCGAGCGGAAGCTTGGGAAACACCATATATTTT. This gives the protein CASSASGSLGNTIYF.